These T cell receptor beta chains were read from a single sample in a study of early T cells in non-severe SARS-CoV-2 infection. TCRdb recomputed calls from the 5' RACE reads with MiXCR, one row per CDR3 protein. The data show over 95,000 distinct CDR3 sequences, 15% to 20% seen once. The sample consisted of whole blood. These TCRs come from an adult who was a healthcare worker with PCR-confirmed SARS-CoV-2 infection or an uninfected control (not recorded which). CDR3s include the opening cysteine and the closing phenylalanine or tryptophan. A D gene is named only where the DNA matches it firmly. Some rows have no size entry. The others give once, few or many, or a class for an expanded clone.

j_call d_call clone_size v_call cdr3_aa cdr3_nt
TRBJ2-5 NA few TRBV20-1 CSARVGGQKETQYF TGCAGTGCTAGAGTGGGTGGCCAGAAAGAGACCCAGTACTTC
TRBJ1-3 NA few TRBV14 CASSQDRGSGNTIYF TGTGCCAGCAGCCAAGATAGGGGCTCTGGAAACACCATATATTTT
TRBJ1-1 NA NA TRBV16 CASSQFLGDTEAFF TGTGCCAGCAGCCAATTCCTGGGGGACACTGAAGCTTTCTTT
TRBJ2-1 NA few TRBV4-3 CAGSQDGRSYNEQFF TGCGCCGGCAGCCAAGACGGGCGTAGTTACAATGAGCAGTTCTTC
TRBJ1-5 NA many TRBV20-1 CSALTRNQPQHF TGCAGTGCTCTCACACGCAATCAGCCCCAGCATTTT
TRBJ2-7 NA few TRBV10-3 CAISEVSYEQYF TGTGCCATCAGCGAGGTCTCCTACGAGCAGTACTTC
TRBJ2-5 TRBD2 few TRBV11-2 CASHRGDHGTQYF TGTGCCAGCCACCGGGGGGACCACGGGACCCAGTACTTC
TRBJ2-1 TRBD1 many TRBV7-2 CASSLGSQGVYVF TGTGCCAGCAGCTTAGGTTCCCAGGGGGTCTATGTCTTC
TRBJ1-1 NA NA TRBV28 CASFRGMNTEAFF TGTGCCAGCTTTCGGGGGATGAACACTGAAGCTTTCTTT
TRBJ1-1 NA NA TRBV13 CASSLGGPVTEAFF TGTGCCAGCAGCTTGGGGGGGCCGGTAACTGAAGCTTTCTTT
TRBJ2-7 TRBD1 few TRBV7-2 CASSLNAGQGLYEQYF TGTGCCAGCAGCTTAAACGCGGGACAGGGCTTGTACGAGCAGTACTTC
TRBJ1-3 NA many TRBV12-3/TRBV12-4 CASSLNGQENTIYF TGTGCCAGCAGTTTAAACGGTCAGGAAAACACCATATATTTT
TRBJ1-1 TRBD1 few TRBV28 CASPPPQGPPSEAFF TGTGCCAGCCCCCCCCCACAGGGGCCGCCTAGTGAAGCTTTCTTT
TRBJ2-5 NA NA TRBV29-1 CSVQIAVLQETQYF TGCAGCGTTCAAATAGCGGTCCTCCAAGAGACCCAGTACTTC
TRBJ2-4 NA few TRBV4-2 CASSQVGLETAEKNIQYF TGTGCCAGCAGCCAAGTCGGACTCGAGACAGCGGAGAAAAACATTCAGTACTTC
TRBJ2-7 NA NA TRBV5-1 CASSLVGQTYEQYF TGCGCCAGCAGCTTGGTAGGTCAGACCTACGAGCAGTACTTC
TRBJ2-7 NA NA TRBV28 CASSFGSDYEQYF TGTGCCAGCAGTTTCGGAAGTGACTACGAGCAGTACTTC
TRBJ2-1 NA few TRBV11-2 CASSSKYNEQFF TGTGCCAGCAGCTCCAAGTACAATGAGCAGTTCTTC
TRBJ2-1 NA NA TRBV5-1 CASSLELTYNEQFF TGCGCCAGCAGCTTGGAACTAACCTACAATGAGCAGTTCTTC
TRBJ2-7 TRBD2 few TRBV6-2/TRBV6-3 CASSYVLAGKEQYF TGTGCCAGCAGTTACGTTCTAGCGGGAAAGGAGCAGTACTTC
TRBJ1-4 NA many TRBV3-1 CASSHTGTFDEKLFF TGTGCCAGCAGCCACACCGGGACCTTCGATGAAAAACTGTTTTTT
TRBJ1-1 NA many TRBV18 CASSPGQNTEAFF TGTGCCAGCAGCCCCGGACAGAACACTGAAGCTTTCTTT
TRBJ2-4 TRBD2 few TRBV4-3 CASSQDKREGLNIQYF TGCGCCAGCAGCCAAGATAAGCGGGAGGGCCTAAACATTCAGTACTTC
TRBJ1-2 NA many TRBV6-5 CASSYDGRGPGYTF TGTGCCAGCAGTTACGACGGGCGGGGTCCTGGCTACACCTTC
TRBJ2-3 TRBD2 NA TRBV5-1 CASSPGLAGVDTQYF TGCGCCAGCAGCCCGGGACTAGCGGGGGTCGATACGCAGTATTTT
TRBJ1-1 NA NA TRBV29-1 CSGRMNTEAFF TGCAGCGGGCGTATGAACACTGAAGCTTTCTTT
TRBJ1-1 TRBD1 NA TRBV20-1 CSARDRGLNTEAFF TGCAGTGCTAGGGACAGGGGACTTAACACTGAAGCTTTCTTT
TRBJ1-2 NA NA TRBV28 CASSLLNYGYTF TGTGCCAGCAGTCTATTGAACTATGGCTACACCTTC
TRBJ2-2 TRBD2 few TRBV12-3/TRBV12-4 CASSSPAGAGGELFF TGTGCCAGCAGTTCCCCAGCGGGGGCTGGCGGGGAGCTGTTTTTT
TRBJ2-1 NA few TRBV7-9 CASSTGTGQPSYNEQFF TGTGCCAGCAGCACGGGAACGGGACAACCCTCCTACAATGAGCAGTTCTTC
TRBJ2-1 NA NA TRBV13 CASSFGQLGEQFF TGTGCCAGCAGCTTTGGCCAGCTCGGGGAGCAGTTCTTC
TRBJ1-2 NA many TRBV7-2 CASSLGRAYYGYTF TGTGCCAGCAGCTTAGGACGAGCCTACTATGGCTACACCTTC
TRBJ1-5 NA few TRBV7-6 CASSGQRSNQPQHF TGTGCCAGCAGTGGACAGCGAAGCAATCAGCCCCAGCATTTT
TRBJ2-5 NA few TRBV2 CASSGTSAETQYF TGTGCCAGCAGTGGGACGTCCGCGGAGACCCAGTACTTC
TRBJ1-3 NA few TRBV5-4 CASSRGAGKFSGNTIYF TGTGCCAGCAGCCGCGGGGCAGGGAAGTTCTCTGGAAACACCATATATTTT
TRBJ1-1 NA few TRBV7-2 CASSLVGGVNTEAFF TGTGCCAGCAGCTTAGTCGGAGGGGTGAACACTGAAGCTTTCTTT
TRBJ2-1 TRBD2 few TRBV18 CASSPLAGGDNEQFF TGTGCCAGCTCACCCTTAGCGGGAGGTGACAATGAGCAGTTCTTC
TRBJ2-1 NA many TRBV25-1 CASDRGGLGPFF TGTGCCAGTGACAGAGGGGGTCTCGGGCCGTTCTTC
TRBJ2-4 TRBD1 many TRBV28 CASSLSDRIVAKNIQYF TGTGCCAGCAGTTTATCGGACAGGATCGTAGCCAAAAACATTCAGTACTTC
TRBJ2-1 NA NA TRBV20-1 CSARTGEVSYNEQFF TGCAGTGCTAGAACGGGAGAGGTGTCCTACAATGAGCAGTTCTTC
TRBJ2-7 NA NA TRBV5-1 CASSNGYEQYF TGCGCCAGCAGCAACGGATACGAGCAGTACTTC
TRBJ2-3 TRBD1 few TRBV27 CASSLPSGQGADTQYF TGTGCCAGCAGTTTACCGTCGGGGCAGGGGGCGGATACGCAGTATTTT
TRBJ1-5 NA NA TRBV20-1 CSARDGGHPSSNQPQHF TGCAGTGCTAGAGATGGGGGACACCCGTCGAGCAATCAGCCCCAGCATTTT
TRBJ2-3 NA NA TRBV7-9 CASSLVGTDTQYF TGTGCCAGCAGCTTAGTAGGCACAGATACGCAGTATTTT
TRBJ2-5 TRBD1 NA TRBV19 CASSTGTALQETQYF TGTGCCAGTAGTACGGGGACAGCGCTTCAAGAGACCCAGTACTTC
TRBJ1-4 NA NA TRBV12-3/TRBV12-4 CASSQTGPSSEKLFF TGTGCCAGCAGCCAAACGGGTCCGTCGAGTGAAAAACTGTTTTTT
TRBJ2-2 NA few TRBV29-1 CSVEDPRTENTGELFF TGCAGCGTTGAAGATCCCAGGACAGAGAACACCGGGGAGCTGTTTTTT
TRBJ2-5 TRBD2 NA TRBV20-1 CSARDRVAGGFQETQYF TGCAGTGCTAGAGATAGGGTAGCGGGAGGTTTTCAAGAGACCCAGTACTTC
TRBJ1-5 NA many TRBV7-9 CASSYGGYQPQHF TGTGCCAGCAGCTATGGAGGTTATCAGCCCCAGCATTTT
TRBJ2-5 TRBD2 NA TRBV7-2 CASSSLGLAGVGETQYF TGTGCCAGCAGCTCCCTGGGACTAGCGGGAGTAGGAGAGACCCAGTACTTC
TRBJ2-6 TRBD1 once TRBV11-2 CASSLSFRDSDVLTF TGTGCCAGCAGCTTAAGTTTCCGGGACAGCGACGTCCTGACTTTC
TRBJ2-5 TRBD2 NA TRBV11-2 CASSPGLGLAGEETQYF TGTGCCAGCAGCCCGGGATTAGGACTAGCGGGAGAAGAGACCCAGTACTTC
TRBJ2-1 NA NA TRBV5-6 CASSERSPEQFF TGTGCCAGCAGCGAAAGATCTCCCGAGCAGTTCTTC
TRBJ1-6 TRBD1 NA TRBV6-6 CASSYGQGVPPPLHF TGTGCCAGCAGTTACGGGCAGGGGGTCCCCCCACCCCTCCACTTT
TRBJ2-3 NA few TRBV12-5 CASGVRSSTDTQYF TGTGCTAGTGGTGTTAGGTCTAGCACAGATACGCAGTATTTT
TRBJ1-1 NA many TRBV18 CASSPPGGARTEAFF TGTGCCAGCTCACCACCCGGGGGGGCACGGACTGAAGCTTTCTTT
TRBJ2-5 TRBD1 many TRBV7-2 CASSPTITRGETQYF TGTGCCAGCAGCCCTACTATAACCAGGGGGGAGACCCAGTACTTC
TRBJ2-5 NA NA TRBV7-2 CASSLQGLGGETQYF TGTGCCAGCAGCTTACAAGGGCTTGGAGGAGAGACCCAGTACTTC
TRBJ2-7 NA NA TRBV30 CAWTGASSSYEQYF TGTGCCTGGACAGGGGCTTCGTCCTCCTACGAGCAGTACTTC
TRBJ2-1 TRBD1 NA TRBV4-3 CASSQLGTGADNEQFF TGCGCCAGCAGCCAACTTGGGACAGGGGCTGACAATGAGCAGTTCTTC